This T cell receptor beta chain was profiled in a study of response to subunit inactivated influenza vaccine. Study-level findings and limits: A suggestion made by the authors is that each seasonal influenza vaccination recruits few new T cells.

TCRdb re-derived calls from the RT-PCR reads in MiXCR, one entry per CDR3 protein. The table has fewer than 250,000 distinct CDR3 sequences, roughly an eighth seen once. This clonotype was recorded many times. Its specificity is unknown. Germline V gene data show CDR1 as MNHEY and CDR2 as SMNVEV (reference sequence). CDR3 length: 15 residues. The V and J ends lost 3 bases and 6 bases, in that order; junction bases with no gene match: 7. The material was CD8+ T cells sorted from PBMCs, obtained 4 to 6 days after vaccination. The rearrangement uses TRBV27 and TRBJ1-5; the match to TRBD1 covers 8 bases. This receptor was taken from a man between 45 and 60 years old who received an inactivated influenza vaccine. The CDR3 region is CASSFSQGAGQPQHF. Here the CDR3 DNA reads TGTGCCAGCAGTTTTTCCCAGGGGGCCGGTCAGCCCCAGCATTTT.